The rows below give T cell receptor beta chains drawn from one sample of a study of spatial heterogeneity in lung cancer. TCRdb reanalysed the 5' RACE reads using MiXCR and keeps one entry per CDR3 protein. The table records tens of thousands of distinct CDR3 sequences, 9.5% to 15% of them present only once. The specimen comprised PBMCs, sampled at surgery. The receptor set was obtained from a male donor with early-stage non-small cell lung cancer. Each CDR3 is given with its conserved first and last residue. The order of the fields is clone size, D gene, J gene, V gene, CDR3 DNA, CDR3 protein. The D gene is left open where the match is weak. Expanded clones are given a class, and other clones once, few, many or no size at all.

abundance: few
d_gene: NA
j_gene: TRBJ2-5
v_gene: TRBV20-1
CDR3nt: TGCAGTGCTAGCAGGGCGAGGGGCCCAAGAGAGACCCAGTACTTC
CDR3aa: CSASRARGPRETQYF

abundance: few
d_gene: TRBD1
j_gene: TRBJ2-1
v_gene: TRBV6-2/TRBV6-3
CDR3nt: TGTTCGAGCAGGACAGGAGCCTACAATGAGCAGTTCTTC
CDR3aa: CSSRTGAYNEQFF

abundance: many
d_gene: TRBD1
j_gene: TRBJ2-7
v_gene: TRBV7-9
CDR3nt: TGTGCCAGCAGCTTGGGGACAGGGCCCTACGAGCAGTACTTC
CDR3aa: CASSLGTGPYEQYF

abundance: NA
d_gene: TRBD2
j_gene: TRBJ2-1
v_gene: TRBV7-9
CDR3nt: TGTGCCAGCAGCGAAGCTACTAGCGTATACAATGAGCAGTTCTTC
CDR3aa: CASSEATSVYNEQFF

abundance: many
d_gene: NA
j_gene: TRBJ1-1
v_gene: TRBV4-3
CDR3nt: TGCGCCAGCAGCCAAGCAAACAGGAACACTGAAGCTTTCTTT
CDR3aa: CASSQANRNTEAFF

abundance: few
d_gene: NA
j_gene: TRBJ1-5
v_gene: TRBV2
CDR3nt: TGTGCCAGCAGTGGAAGTGGGGAAGGGATCGCCGCGGCTAGCAATCAGCCCCAGCATTTT
CDR3aa: CASSGSGEGIAAASNQPQHF

abundance: NA
d_gene: TRBD2
j_gene: TRBJ2-7
v_gene: TRBV20-1
CDR3nt: TGCAGTGCTAGGGGGCTAGCGGGGTTTGCAGCCTACGAGCAGTACTTC
CDR3aa: CSARGLAGFAAYEQYF

abundance: NA
d_gene: NA
j_gene: TRBJ1-2
v_gene: TRBV5-1
CDR3nt: TGCGCCAGCAGCTTGTTGTATGGAGGGCTCTATGGCTACACCTTC
CDR3aa: CASSLLYGGLYGYTF

abundance: NA
d_gene: TRBD2
j_gene: TRBJ2-2
v_gene: TRBV10-3
CDR3nt: TGTGCCATCAGGGACCTAGCGGGAAACACCGGGGAGCTGTTTTTT
CDR3aa: CAIRDLAGNTGELFF

abundance: many
d_gene: TRBD1
j_gene: TRBJ2-1
v_gene: TRBV7-2
CDR3nt: TGTGCCAGCAGCTTAATGGGGACAGGGAACAATGAGCAGTTCTTC
CDR3aa: CASSLMGTGNNEQFF

abundance: few
d_gene: NA
j_gene: TRBJ1-2
v_gene: TRBV28
CDR3nt: TGTGCCAGCACCACGATCCGGGGGGCGGCTAACTATGGCTACACCTTC
CDR3aa: CASTTIRGAANYGYTF

abundance: NA
d_gene: NA
j_gene: TRBJ2-1
v_gene: TRBV3-2
CDR3nt: TGTGCCAGCAGAAAACCCGATTGGGTAAGCGAGCAGTTCTTC
CDR3aa: CASRKPDWVSEQFF

abundance: few
d_gene: NA
j_gene: TRBJ2-7
v_gene: TRBV29-1
CDR3nt: TGCAGCGGGGTGATGGCCCCGTCCGAGCAGTACTTC
CDR3aa: CSGVMAPSEQYF

abundance: few
d_gene: TRBD2
j_gene: TRBJ2-5
v_gene: TRBV25-1
CDR3nt: TGTGCCAGCAGTGACCCGAGGGGACTAGCGGGGGTAGAGACCCAGTACTTC
CDR3aa: CASSDPRGLAGVETQYF

abundance: once
d_gene: NA
j_gene: TRBJ2-3
v_gene: TRBV11-3
CDR3nt: TGTGCCAGCAGCTTAGACCGGGACACCACAGATACGCAGTATTTT
CDR3aa: CASSLDRDTTDTQYF

abundance: NA
d_gene: TRBD1
j_gene: TRBJ2-7
v_gene: TRBV7-6
CDR3nt: TGTGCCAGCAGCCCGGGACAGTCCTCCTACGAGCAGTACTTC
CDR3aa: CASSPGQSSYEQYF

abundance: NA
d_gene: NA
j_gene: TRBJ1-1
v_gene: TRBV7-2
CDR3nt: TGTGCCAGCAGCTTAGGAGGGACCACTGAAGCTTTCTTT
CDR3aa: CASSLGGTTEAFF

abundance: NA
d_gene: NA
j_gene: TRBJ1-3
v_gene: TRBV6-6
CDR3nt: TGTGCCAGCAGTTATTTGGGGGCTGGAAACACCATATATTTT
CDR3aa: CASSYLGAGNTIYF

abundance: few
d_gene: TRBD2
j_gene: TRBJ2-1
v_gene: TRBV7-3
CDR3nt: TGTGCCAGCAGCTTATCCGGGACTAGTCGGAACAATGAGCAGTTCTTC
CDR3aa: CASSLSGTSRNNEQFF

abundance: few
d_gene: NA
j_gene: TRBJ1-5
v_gene: TRBV20-1
CDR3nt: TGCAGTGCCAAAGACAGTAACAATCAGCCCCAGCATTTT
CDR3aa: CSAKDSNNQPQHF

abundance: few
d_gene: NA
j_gene: TRBJ2-7
v_gene: TRBV3-1
CDR3nt: TGTGCCAGCAGCCAAGGACACGCCTACGAGCAGTACTTC
CDR3aa: CASSQGHAYEQYF

abundance: many
d_gene: TRBD1
j_gene: TRBJ2-1
v_gene: TRBV6-2/TRBV6-3
CDR3nt: TGTGCCGCCCGGACAGGTTTGGTCGGTGAGCAGTTCTTC
CDR3aa: CAARTGLVGEQFF

abundance: many
d_gene: NA
j_gene: TRBJ1-4
v_gene: TRBV29-1
CDR3nt: TGCAGCGCCCTTGGCAGGGAGAATGAAAAACTGTTTTTT
CDR3aa: CSALGRENEKLFF

abundance: many
d_gene: TRBD1
j_gene: TRBJ2-7
v_gene: TRBV7-9
CDR3nt: TGTGCCAGCAGCCCGTCCGGGACAGTAATCCACGAGCAGTACTTC
CDR3aa: CASSPSGTVIHEQYF

abundance: few
d_gene: TRBD2
j_gene: TRBJ2-3
v_gene: TRBV10-3
CDR3nt: TGTGCCATGGGTATGGGGGGGGACTCGGATACGCAGTATTTT
CDR3aa: CAMGMGGDSDTQYF

abundance: few
d_gene: NA
j_gene: TRBJ1-1
v_gene: TRBV6-6
CDR3nt: TGTGCCAGCAGTTATTCAGCGACAGTGAACACTGAAGCTTTCTTT
CDR3aa: CASSYSATVNTEAFF

abundance: NA
d_gene: TRBD2
j_gene: TRBJ2-1
v_gene: TRBV5-4
CDR3nt: TGTGCCAGCAGCTCGATAGCGGGAGAGGCCTACAATGAGCAGTTCTTC
CDR3aa: CASSSIAGEAYNEQFF

abundance: few
d_gene: NA
j_gene: TRBJ2-5
v_gene: TRBV3-1
CDR3nt: TGTGCCAGCAGCCAGACCGGGACGCGTCAGACCCAGTACTTC
CDR3aa: CASSQTGTRQTQYF

abundance: NA
d_gene: TRBD2
j_gene: TRBJ2-3
v_gene: TRBV2
CDR3nt: TGTGCCAGCACCAGACTAGCGGAACACACAGATACGCAGTATTTT
CDR3aa: CASTRLAEHTDTQYF

abundance: few
d_gene: NA
j_gene: TRBJ2-3
v_gene: TRBV5-1
CDR3nt: TGCGCCAGCAGCGAGCACACAGATACGCAGTATTTT
CDR3aa: CASSEHTDTQYF

abundance: few
d_gene: TRBD2
j_gene: TRBJ2-4
v_gene: TRBV7-2
CDR3nt: TGTGCCAGCAGCCCGACTAGCGGGAGTGACATTCAGTACTTC
CDR3aa: CASSPTSGSDIQYF

abundance: few
d_gene: NA
j_gene: TRBJ1-1
v_gene: TRBV2
CDR3nt: TGTGCCAGCAGTGAATCAGGGTTGTCTGAAGCTTTCTTT
CDR3aa: CASSESGLSEAFF

abundance: few
d_gene: NA
j_gene: TRBJ2-7
v_gene: TRBV7-2
CDR3nt: TGTGCCAGCAGCTTAGAGGCAGGGGTGCAGTACTTC
CDR3aa: CASSLEAGVQYF

abundance: few
d_gene: NA
j_gene: TRBJ2-5
v_gene: TRBV10-3
CDR3nt: TGTGCCATCAGTAGGGGCGGGGAGACCCAGTACTTC
CDR3aa: CAISRGGETQYF

abundance: many
d_gene: NA
j_gene: TRBJ2-1
v_gene: TRBV20-1
CDR3nt: TGCAGTGCTAGATTACGACAGAACAATGAGCAGTTCTTC
CDR3aa: CSARLRQNNEQFF

abundance: NA
d_gene: TRBD2
j_gene: TRBJ2-7
v_gene: TRBV28
CDR3nt: TGTGCCAGCAGTTTTAGGGTCGGCGGGAGCTCCTACGAGCAGTACTTC
CDR3aa: CASSFRVGGSSYEQYF

abundance: NA
d_gene: NA
j_gene: TRBJ2-2
v_gene: TRBV28
CDR3nt: TGTGCCAGCAGCCGTCAGGGTTGGACCGGGGAGCTGTTTTTT
CDR3aa: CASSRQGWTGELFF

abundance: many
d_gene: NA
j_gene: TRBJ1-4
v_gene: TRBV6-5
CDR3nt: TGTGCCAGCAGTTACTCGAGCGGGGGGAAACTGTTTTTT
CDR3aa: CASSYSSGGKLFF

abundance: few
d_gene: NA
j_gene: TRBJ2-3
v_gene: TRBV5-1
CDR3nt: TGCGCCAGCAGCTTGAACGGAGCTAGCACAGATACGCAGTATTTT
CDR3aa: CASSLNGASTDTQYF

abundance: NA
d_gene: TRBD1
j_gene: TRBJ2-7
v_gene: TRBV20-1
CDR3nt: TGCAGTGCTAGAGTTCTCGGACAGGAGTACGAGCAGTACTTC
CDR3aa: CSARVLGQEYEQYF